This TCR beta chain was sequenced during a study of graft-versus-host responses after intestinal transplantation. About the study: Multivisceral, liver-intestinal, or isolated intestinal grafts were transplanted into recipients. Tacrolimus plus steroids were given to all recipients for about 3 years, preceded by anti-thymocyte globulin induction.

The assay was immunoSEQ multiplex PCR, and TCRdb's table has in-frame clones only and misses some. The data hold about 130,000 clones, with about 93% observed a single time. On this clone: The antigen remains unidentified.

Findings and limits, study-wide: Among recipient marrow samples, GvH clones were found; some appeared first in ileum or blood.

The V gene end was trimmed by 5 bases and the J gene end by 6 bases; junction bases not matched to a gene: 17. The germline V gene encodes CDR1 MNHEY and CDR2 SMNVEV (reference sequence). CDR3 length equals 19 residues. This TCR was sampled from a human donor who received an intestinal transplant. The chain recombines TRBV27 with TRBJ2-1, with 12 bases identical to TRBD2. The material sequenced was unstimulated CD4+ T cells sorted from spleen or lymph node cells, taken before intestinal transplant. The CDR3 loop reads CASSTALAGGPSGLNEQFF. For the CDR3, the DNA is TGTGCCAGCAGTACAGCGCTAGCGGGAGGGCCCTCGGGTCTCAATGAGCAGTTCTTC.